Listed below are T cell receptor beta chains from one sample, sequenced in a study of cytomegalovirus exposure and HLA in healthy donors. TCRdb's copy holds only in-frame clones and misses some; the assay was immunoSEQ multiplex PCR. The table lists about 140,000 clones, roughly 77% of them singletons. The sequencing input was PBMCs. The source of these receptors is a female donor in good health and CMV-seronegative. The CDR3 runs from the conserved cysteine through the conserved F or W. The D gene is left open where the match is weak. Clone size is not always given. Where it is, it says once, few, many or a class for expanded clones.

V gene,J gene,clone size,D gene,CDR3 protein,CDR3 DNA
TRBV27,TRBJ1-3,.,.,CASSDGSSGNTIYF,TGTGCCAGCAGCGACGGGAGCTCTGGAAACACCATATATTTT
TRBV18,TRBJ1-5,.,TRBD1,CASSLTGQVSNQPQHF,TGTGCCAGCTCACTAACCGGACAGGTTAGCAATCAGCCCCAGCATTTT
TRBV27,TRBJ2-1,.,TRBD2,CASTRGAYNEQFF,TGTGCCAGCACGCGGGGGGCCTACAATGAGCAGTTCTTC
TRBV6-1,TRBJ2-3,.,.,CASRSVSTDTQYF,TGTGCCAGTCGATCAGTTAGCACAGATACGCAGTATTTT
TRBV4-3,TRBJ1-5,.,TRBD1,CASSQERGRGNQPQHF,TGCGCCAGCAGCCAAGAAAGGGGGCGTGGCAATCAGCCCCAGCATTTT
TRBV5-1,TRBJ2-3,once,TRBD1,CASSAGQGGTDTQYF,TGCGCCAGCAGCGCGGGACAGGGGGGGACAGATACGCAGTATTTT
TRBV6-5,TRBJ2-5,.,TRBD1,CASSTGQGGETQYF,TGTGCCAGCAGTACGGGACAGGGAGGGGAGACCCAGTACTTC
TRBV18,TRBJ2-7,.,TRBD1,CASSLGQDYEQYF,TGTGCCAGCTCGCTGGGACAGGACTACGAGCAGTACTTC
TRBV6-6,TRBJ2-7,.,.,CASSEQGYEQYF,TGTGCCAGCAGCGAACAGGGATACGAGCAGTACTTC
TRBV28,TRBJ2-7,few,TRBD1,CASSTLPGQGRDEQYF,TGTGCCAGCAGTACACTCCCGGGACAGGGAAGAGACGAGCAGTACTTC
TRBV4-3,TRBJ2-2,.,.,CASSPGHRTGELFF,TGCGCCAGCAGCCCGGGACACCGAACCGGGGAGCTGTTTTTT
TRBV11-3,TRBJ2-4,.,.,CASSLRLSKNIQYF,TGTGCCAGCAGCTTGAGACTAAGCAAAAACATTCAGTACTTC
TRBV7-9,TRBJ2-3,.,.,CASTVRGGSTDTQYF,TGTGCCAGCACCGTAAGGGGGGGCAGCACAGATACGCAGTATTTT
TRBV7-2,TRBJ1-1,once,.,CASSIKGGDGTEAFF,TGTGCCAGCAGCATCAAGGGCGGGGATGGTACTGAAGCTTTCTTT
TRBV19,TRBJ2-3,.,.,CASRIGGGTDTQYF,TGTGCCAGTAGGATAGGCGGTGGCACAGATACGCAGTATTTT
TRBV10-3,TRBJ1-2,.,.,CAISVGVYGYTF,TGTGCCATCAGTGTTGGAGTATATGGCTACACCTTC